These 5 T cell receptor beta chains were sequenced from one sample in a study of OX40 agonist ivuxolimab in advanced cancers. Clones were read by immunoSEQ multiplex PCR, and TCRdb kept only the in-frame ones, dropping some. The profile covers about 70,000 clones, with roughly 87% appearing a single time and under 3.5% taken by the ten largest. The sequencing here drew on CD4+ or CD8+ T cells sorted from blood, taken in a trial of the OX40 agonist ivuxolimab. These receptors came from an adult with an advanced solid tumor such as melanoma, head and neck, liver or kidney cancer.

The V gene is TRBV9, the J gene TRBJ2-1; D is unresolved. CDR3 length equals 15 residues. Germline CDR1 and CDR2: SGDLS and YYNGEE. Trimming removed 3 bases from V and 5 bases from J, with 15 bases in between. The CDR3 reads CASSEGPAWDNEQFF. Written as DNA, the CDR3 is TGTGCCAGCAGCGAAGGGCCCGCCTGGGACAATGAGCAGTTCTTC.

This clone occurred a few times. The DNA of the CDR3 is TGTGCCAGCAGCTTGGCGCTTTGGGATGAGCAGTTCTTC. This encodes CASSLALWDEQFF. The chain uses TRBV5-5 and TRBJ2-1, with D hard to call. V lost 0 bases to trimming and J lost 8 bases, with 9 bases between them. The CDR3 loop spans 13 amino acids. Germline V gives CDR1 SGHKS, CDR2 YYEKEE (reference sequence).

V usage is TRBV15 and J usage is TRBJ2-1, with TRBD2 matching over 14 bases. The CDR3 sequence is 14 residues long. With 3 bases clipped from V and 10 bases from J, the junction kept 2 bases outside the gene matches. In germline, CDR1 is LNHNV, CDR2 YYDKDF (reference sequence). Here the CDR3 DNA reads TGTGCCACCAGCAGGGGGACTAGCGGGAGAGAGCAGTTCTTC. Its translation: CATSRGTSGREQFF.

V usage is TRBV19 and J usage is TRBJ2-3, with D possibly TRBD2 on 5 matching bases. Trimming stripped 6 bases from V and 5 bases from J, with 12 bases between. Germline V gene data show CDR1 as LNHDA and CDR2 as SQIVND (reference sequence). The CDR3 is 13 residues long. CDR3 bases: TGTGCCAGTAGGGGCCCGGGGAAAGATACGCAGTATTTT. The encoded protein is CASRGPGKDTQYF.

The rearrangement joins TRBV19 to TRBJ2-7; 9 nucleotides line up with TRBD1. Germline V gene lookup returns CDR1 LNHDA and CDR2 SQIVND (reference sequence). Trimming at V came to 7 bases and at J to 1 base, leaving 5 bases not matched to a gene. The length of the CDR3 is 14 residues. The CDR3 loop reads CASNMGQGSYEQYF. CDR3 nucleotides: TGTGCCAGTAACATGGGACAGGGATCCTACGAGCAGTACTTC.